The 22 T cell receptor beta chains below come from one sample, sequenced in a study of blood T cell repertoires in COVID-19. Data came from immunoSEQ multiplex PCR; TCRdb stores just in-frame clones and leaves some out. This sample has approximately 140,000 clones, with about 89% found just once. Sequenced: peripheral blood. These TCRs come from a man older than 75 with acute or convalescent COVID-19.

This chain connects TRBV3-1 (or the pseudogene TRBV3-2) to TRBJ2-1; the D is unclear. CDR3 length: 12 amino acids. The germline V gene encodes CDR1 LGHDT and CDR2 YNNKEL (reference sequence). Trimming cost V 0 bases and J 10 bases, with 7 bases left between them. CDR3 in DNA: TGTGCCAGCAGCCAAGATGTCGCGGAGCAGTTCTTC. Its translation: CASSQDVAEQFF.

The rearrangement links TRBV5-1 to TRBJ2-1, with a possible D match to TRBD2 (5 bases). The V gene's germline CDR1 is SGHRS and CDR2 YFSETQ. The CDR3 runs to 17 residues. Trimming removed 0 bases from V and 4 bases from J, with 17 bases in between. CDR3 in DNA: TGCGCCAGCAGCTTGGTGCCAGAGGGCGCCGGGTACAATGAGCAGTTCTTC. As protein: CASSLVPEGAGYNEQFF.

This chain joins TRBV5-4 and TRBJ1-4; D is uncertain. In germline, CDR1 is SGHNT, CDR2 YYREEE (reference sequence). The CDR3 loop spans 15 amino acids. V was pared by 1 base and J by 8 bases, with 15 bases between. This chain's CDR3 is CASSLTLADNEKLFF. CDR3 DNA: TGTGCCAGCAGCTTGACCCTGGCGGATAACGAAAAACTGTTTTTT.

The chain uses TRBV6-5 and TRBJ1-6; TRBD1 might be the D (5 bases). Per germline, CDR1 MNHEY and CDR2 SVGAGI. CDR3 length equals 12 residues. The ends were cut back, 6 bases at V and 7 bases at J, with 7 bases in the middle. CDR3 residues: CASRRGNSPLHF. The DNA of the CDR3 is TGTGCCAGCAGAAGGGGAAATTCACCCCTCCACTTT.

The gene calls are TRBV6-2 or TRBV6-3 and TRBJ1-5, with TRBD1 matching over 7 bases. There are 15 residues in the CDR3. V lost 6 bases and J lost 3; bases outside the gene matches: 8. CDR1 is MNHEY and CDR2 is SVGEGT in the germline V gene. In DNA form, the CDR3 reads TGTGCCAGCAGCTCCGGGACAGTTCACAATCAGCCCCAGCATTTT. The encoded protein is CASSSGTVHNQPQHF.

CDR3 amino acids: CASRRTESYEQYF. The CDR3 coding sequence is TGTGCCAGCAGACGGACAGAATCCTACGAGCAGTACTTC. The V and J genes are TRBV3-1 (or the pseudogene TRBV3-2) and TRBJ2-7, with D perhaps matching TRBD1 (6 bases). Trimming pared 6 bases from V and 1 base from J, leaving 10 bases between. Germline V CDR1 and CDR2: LGHDT, YNNKEL (reference sequence). CDR3 length: 13 amino acids.

This rearrangement joins TRBV6-1 to TRBJ2-7, with 8 bases matching TRBD1. This CDR3 region has 15 residues. Trimming took 1 base from V and 6 from J; bases not matched to a gene: 8. Germline V gives CDR1 MNHNS, CDR2 SASEGT. The CDR3 region is CASSEGQGAISEQYF. DNA of the CDR3: TGTGCCAGCAGTGAAGGGCAGGGGGCTATTAGCGAGCAGTACTTC.

This rearrangement joins TRBV2 to TRBJ1-6; maybe TRBD1 (6 bases). Deletions cut 4 bases from V and 7 bases from J, with 14 bases between. CDR1 is SNHLY and CDR2 is FYNNEI in the germline V gene. The CDR3 runs 15 residues. This CDR3 reads CASSGEGQSNSPLHF. For the CDR3, the DNA is TGTGCCAGCAGTGGAGAAGGACAGTCCAATTCACCCCTCCACTTT. The full variable domain, its missing parts supplied by reference TRBV2 and TRBJ1-6, is EPEVTQTPSHQVTQMGQEVILRCVPISNHLYFYWYRQILGQKVEFLVSFYNNEISEKSEIFDDQFSVERPDGSNFTLKIRSTKLEDSAMYFCASSGEGQSNSPLHFGNGTRLTVT.

The J gene is TRBJ1-1, the V gene TRBV11-3; the D is unclear. The V and J ends lost 6 bases and 0 bases respectively, with 8 bases between them. The CDR3 totals 13 residues. The germline V gene encodes CDR1 SGHNT and CDR2 YENEEA. The CDR3 sequence: CASSEELNTEAFF. Written as DNA, the CDR3 is TGTGCCAGCAGTGAAGAGTTGAACACTGAAGCTTTCTTT.

The J gene is TRBJ2-1, the V gene TRBV6-2 or TRBV6-3; 8 bases match TRBD2. The CDR3 is 16 amino acids. Germline CDR1 and CDR2: MNHEY and SVGEGT. Germline trimming cut 4 bases from V and 4 bases from J; bases unmatched to any gene: 9. Here the CDR3 reads CASSSSRTSRYNEQFF. CDR3 bases: TGTGCCAGCAGTTCGTCCCGGACTAGCAGATACAATGAGCAGTTCTTC.

This chain connects TRBV27 to TRBJ2-3; a possible D gene is TRBD1 (5 bases). Germline loops: CDR1 MNHEY, CDR2 SMNVEV (reference sequence). This CDR3 is built from 15 residues. Trimming shortened V by 4 bases and J by 3 bases, and 14 bases separated the two germline ends. DNA of the CDR3: TGTGCCAGCAGTTCCGGCCCAGGGTTTACAGATACGCAGTATTTT. Amino acid sequence: CASSSGPGFTDTQYF.

In its sample, this clone was seen a few times. The chain links TRBV28 to TRBJ1-6; no clear D gene. Trimming pared 6 bases from V and 6 bases from J, leaving 12 bases between. Germline V gives CDR1 MDHEN, CDR2 SYDVKM. This CDR3 has 14 amino acids. The CDR3 sequence: CASSQQLPNSPLHF. Here the CDR3 DNA reads TGTGCCAGCAGCCAACAGTTACCTAATTCACCCCTCCACTTT. The entire variable domain, with the rest obtained from reference TRBV28 and TRBJ1-6, is as follows: DVKVTQSSRYLVKRTGEKVFLECVQDMDHENMFWYRQDPGLGLRLIYFSYDVKMKEKGDIPEGYSVSREKKERFSLILESASTNQTSMYLCASSQQLPNSPLHFGNGTRLTVT.

A few counts support this clone. This chain uses TRBV19 with TRBJ1-1; D perhaps matches TRBD1 (6 bases). The V gene lost 4 bases and the J gene lost 3 bases, with 12 bases spanning the gap. There are 14 residues in the CDR3. Germline-derived CDR1 and CDR2 are LNHDA and SQIVND (reference sequence). This CDR3 is CASSKVGQHTEAFF. Written as DNA, the CDR3 is TGTGCCAGTAGTAAAGTTGGACAGCACACTGAAGCTTTCTTT.

The gene calls are TRBV18 and TRBJ1-2, with D maybe TRBD1 (5 bases). Germline CDR1 and CDR2: KGHSH and LQKENI. The CDR3 has 17 residues. Trimming took 2 bases from V and 6 from J, leaving 22 bases between them. The CDR3 loop is CASSPVSVVTALDGYTF. The DNA for the CDR3 is TGTGCCAGCTCACCAGTCTCCGTCGTGACAGCCTTGGATGGCTACACCTTC.

CDR3 DNA: TGTGCCAGCTCATCGATGCACCCGGGACAGGGAGGCGAGACCCAGTACTTC. Protein product: CASSSMHPGQGGETQYF. This chain connects TRBV18 to TRBJ2-5; 9 nucleotides line up with TRBD1. This CDR3 spans 17 amino acids. The V segment lost 5 bases and the J segment 5 bases; nucleotides outside the gene matches: 15. From germline, CDR1 is KGHSH and CDR2 LQKENI.

The chain has TRBV19 and TRBJ2-1, with D possibly TRBD1 on 6 matching bases. The germline V and J ends were trimmed by 5 bases and 9 bases, with 23 bases remaining between them. Germline CDR1 reads LNHDA; CDR2 reads SQIVND (reference sequence). This CDR3 comprises 16 residues. As DNA, the CDR3 is TGTGCCAGTAGTTTAATACCGGGACAAGGAATTGGTGAGCAGTTCTTC. Its translation is CASSLIPGQGIGEQFF.

This chain connects TRBV19 to TRBJ1-5, with D perhaps TRBD1 (6 bases). This CDR3 has 16 amino acids. The V end was cut by 4 bases, the J end by 2 bases, with 15 bases between. The germline CDR1 and CDR2 sequences are LNHDA and SQIVND (reference sequence). CDR3: CASSKPLQGGNQPQHF. Written as DNA, the CDR3 is TGTGCCAGTAGTAAACCCCTACAGGGTGGCAATCAGCCCCAGCATTTT.

This chain links TRBV2 with TRBJ2-2; TRBD1 is a possible D gene (7 bases). Germline CDR1 reads SNHLY; CDR2 reads FYNNEI. V dropped 8 bases and J dropped 1 base, with 14 bases sitting between them. The CDR3 totals 15 residues. The CDR3: CASGGTALNTGELFF. CDR3 DNA sequence: TGTGCCAGCGGGGGGACAGCGCTGAACACCGGGGAGCTGTTTTTT.

This chain joins TRBV5-1 and TRBJ1-2, with D possibly being TRBD1 (5 bases). Trimming removed 3 bases at V and 5 bases at J, with 14 bases between. CDR1 SGHRS and CDR2 YFSETQ come from the germline V gene. The CDR3 extends over 14 amino acids. The DNA of the CDR3 is TGCGCCAGCAGCTACCAGGGTACTGAATATGGCTACACCTTC. Protein: CASSYQGTEYGYTF.

The V call is TRBV19, the J call TRBJ2-6; unclear D gene. The CDR3 covers 16 residues. The germline V gene has CDR1 LNHDA and CDR2 SQIVND (reference sequence). V lost 6 bases, J lost 1 base, and 13 bases lay in between. The CDR3, as DNA: TGTGCCAGTAGCGCGTCCACAGTTTCTGGGGCCAACGTCCTGACTTTC. It codes for CASSASTVSGANVLTF.

This clone was picked up one time. The chain links TRBV5-1 to TRBJ2-1; D unresolved. This CDR3 is 16 amino acids long. With 4 bases removed from V and 7 bases from J, the gap between germline ends came to 21 bases. Germline assignment: CDR1 SGHRS and CDR2 YFSETQ. DNA for the CDR3: TGCGCCAGCAGCCCCCGTGAAACAGTCCCACAAAATGAGCAGTTCTTC. As protein: CASSPRETVPQNEQFF.

The V call is TRBV4-1, the J call TRBJ1-5; D remains unclear. V shed 0 bases and J shed 6 bases, with 9 bases lying between them. Germline CDR1 MGHRA, CDR2 YSYEKL. The CDR3 covers 14 residues. The CDR3 loop reads CASSQDLGVQPQHF. DNA for the CDR3: TGCGCCAGCAGCCAAGATCTAGGAGTTCAGCCCCAGCATTTT.